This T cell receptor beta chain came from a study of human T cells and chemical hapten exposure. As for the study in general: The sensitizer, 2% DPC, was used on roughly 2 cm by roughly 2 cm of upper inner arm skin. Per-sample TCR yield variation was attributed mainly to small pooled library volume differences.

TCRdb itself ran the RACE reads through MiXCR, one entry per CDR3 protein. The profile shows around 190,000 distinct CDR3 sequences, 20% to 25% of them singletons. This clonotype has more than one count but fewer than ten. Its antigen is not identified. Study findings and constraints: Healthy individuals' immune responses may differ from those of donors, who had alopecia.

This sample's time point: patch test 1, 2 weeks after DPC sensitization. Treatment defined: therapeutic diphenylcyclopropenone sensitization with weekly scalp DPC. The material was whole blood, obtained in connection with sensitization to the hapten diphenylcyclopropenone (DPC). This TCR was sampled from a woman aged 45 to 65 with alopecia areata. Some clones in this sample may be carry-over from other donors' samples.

The DNA for the CDR3 is TGCAGTCCAGGAGGTGGCGGCTACGAGCAGTACTTC. Translation gives CSPGGGGYEQYF. V is TRBV20-1 and J is TRBJ2-7; a possible D gene is TRBD2 (5 bases). The V end lost 8 bases, the J end lost 3 bases, and 14 bases lay between the germline ends. The germline CDR1 and CDR2 sequences are DFQATT and SNEGSKA (reference sequence). This CDR3 spans 12 amino acids.